A single sample gave rise to the 9 T cell receptor beta chains below, sequenced in a study of T cells in Graves' hyperthyroidism and ophthalmopathy. TCR beta CDR3 regions were amplified from RNA. During a first-round RT-PCR of the TCR CDR3, the HTBI primer set was used. TCRdb analysed the multiplex PCR reads with MiXCR anew, one entry per CDR3 protein. This table holds 600,000 or so distinct CDR3 sequences, under 60% found once. Sequences were obtained from peripheral blood or thyroid tissue (not recorded which). The receptors here all came from a woman under 30 with Graves' hyperthyroidism.

The chain uses TRBV9 and TRBJ1-2; the match to TRBD1 covers 10 bases. With V trimmed by 4 bases and J by 7 bases, 13 bases remained unmatched. Germline-derived CDR1 and CDR2 are SGDLS and YYNGEE. The CDR3 totals 16 residues. The CDR3 DNA reads TGTGCCAGCAGCCAGTGCTGTGGGACAGGGGTGTTTGGCTACACCTTC. This sequence encodes CASSQCCGTGVFGYTF.

The chain joins TRBV7-9 to TRBJ2-7; 8 bases match TRBD1. CDR3 length: 12 amino acids. The V gene end was trimmed by 8 bases and the J gene end by 3 bases; junction bases not matched to a gene: 3. The germline V gene encodes CDR1 SEHNR and CDR2 FQNEAQ (reference sequence). The CDR3 loop reads CASQGTGYEQYF. The DNA of the CDR3 is TGTGCCAGCCAAGGGACAGGCTACGAGCAGTACTTC.

In its sample, this clonotype was seen many times. This sequence joins TRBV4-1 and TRBJ2-7; TRBD2 agrees at 7 bases. Losses at the gene ends were 3 bases for V and 6 bases for J; bases not matched to a gene: 2. CDR1 and CDR2 (germline): MGHRA, YSYEKL. The CDR3 totals 12 residues. CDR3 sequence (DNA): TGCGCCAGCAGCCATCCGGGGGGCGAGCAGTACTTC. This translates into CASSHPGGEQYF.

The chain is built from TRBV10-3 and TRBJ1-6; no clear D. Germline-derived CDR1 and CDR2 are ENHRY and SYGVKD. The germline V and J ends were trimmed by 6 bases and 10 bases, with 10 bases remaining between them. CDR3 size: 12 residues. The CDR3, as DNA: TGTGCCATCAGAACCGGAAGCTCACCCCTCCACTTT. Translating it yields CAIRTGSSPLHF.

The chain has TRBV29-1 and TRBJ1-2; possibly TRBD1 for D (5 bases). V shed 8 bases and J shed 3 bases, with 22 bases lying between them. There are 15 residues in the CDR3. CDR1 is SQVTM, CDR2 ANQGSEA, per germline. CDR3 sequence (DNA): TGCAGCTTACTAACAGGCCGGAATGGGGACTATGGCTACACCTTC. It encodes CSLLTGRNGDYGYTF.

The chain couples TRBV7-9 to TRBJ2-5, with 8 bases lining up with TRBD1. The CDR3 is 15 residues long. From germline, CDR1 is SEHNR and CDR2 FQNEAQ (reference sequence). V was clipped by 5 bases and J by 4 bases; unmatched bases: 9. The CDR3 loop reads CASSTQGAAVETQYF. CDR3 in DNA: TGTGCCAGCAGCACGCAGGGGGCTGCGGTAGAGACCCAGTACTTC.

The gene calls are TRBV7-9 and TRBJ1-2; D remains unclear. The CDR3 extends over 16 amino acids. V shed 3 bases and J shed 5 bases, with 19 bases lying between them. Germline loops: CDR1 SEHNR, CDR2 FQNEAQ (reference sequence). CDR3 nucleotide sequence: TGTGCCAGCAGCTTGTCGCGGGAAATGGGAAGATATGGCTACACCTTC. It specifies CASSLSREMGRYGYTF.

This clonotype was seen only a few times. This chain joins TRBV12-5 and TRBJ1-1; no definite D call. CDR1 is LGHNT, CDR2 FRNRAP, per germline. Trimming stripped 5 bases from V and 1 base from J, with 8 bases between. The CDR3 consists of 13 residues. CDR3 nucleotide sequence: TGTGCTAGTGGTCCTCCAGGGAACACTGAAGCTTTCTTT. Translation: CASGPPGNTEAFF.

The chain couples TRBV7-2 to TRBJ1-2, with 9 bases that match TRBD1. Germline CDR1 is SGHTA and CDR2 is FQGNSA. Trimming at V came to 6 bases and at J to 7 bases, leaving 9 bases not matched to a gene. This CDR3 has 14 residues. CDR3 coding DNA: TGTGCCAGCAGTCAGGACAGGGGACAAGGTGGCTACACCTTC. As protein: CASSQDRGQGGYTF.